This T cell receptor beta chain was sequenced for a study of T cell changes during pregnancy in multiple sclerosis. Assay used: immunoSEQ multiplex PCR; TCRdb lists only in-frame clones, some missing. The repertoire holds around 47,000 clones, with about 96% as singletons. The CDR3 contains 12 residues. The V and J ends lost 1 base and 10 bases respectively, with 7 bases between them. CDR1 is PRHDT, CDR2 FYEKMQ, per germline (reference sequence). This receptor was taken from a female donor with multiple sclerosis, enrolled in a pregnancy study. This chain joins TRBV13 and TRBJ1-4; D remains unclear. Sequencing was performed on peripheral blood, taken in the second trimester of pregnancy. The CDR3 loop reads CASSLERGKLFF. CDR3 in DNA: TGTGCCAGCAGCTTAGAACGGGGAAAACTGTTTTTT.